A single sample is the source of the 14 T cell receptor beta chains below, sequenced in a study of blood T cells in healthy people across ages. A second PCR, run for about 6 to 11 cycles, used a sample-barcoded 5' primer plus a J-beta primer mix. TCRdb fed the 5' RACE reads into MiXCR, producing one record per CDR3 protein. The sample shows hundreds of thousands of distinct CDR3 sequences, 45% to 50% of them seen only once. The sequencing sample was made of blood. The receptor set was obtained from a woman aged 55 to 70 in good health.

The gene calls are TRBV5-1 and TRBJ2-5; 9 nucleotides align to TRBD1. Germline values: CDR1 SGHRS, CDR2 YFSETQ. J was trimmed by 11 bases and V by 1 base; bases with no gene match: 12. The CDR3 consists of 15 residues. CDR3 region: CASSLSQGASNEQYF. The CDR3 DNA is TGCGCCAGCAGCTTGTCACAGGGGGCTTCAAATGAGCAGTACTTC.

V and J are TRBV27 and TRBJ2-7; a possible D gene is TRBD1 (6 bases). Per germline, CDR1 MNHEY and CDR2 SMNVEV (reference sequence). CDR3 length: 15 residues. The V end was cut by 4 bases, the J end by 3 bases, with 16 bases between. The CDR3: CASSSRTDNYYEQYF. The CDR3, as DNA: TGTGCCAGCAGTTCCAGGACAGATAACTACTACGAGCAGTACTTC.

Here the CDR3 DNA reads TGTGCCAGCAGTTTATCCCTTTTAGCGGGAGGATACACAGATACGCAGTATTTT. This sequence encodes CASSLSLLAGGYTDTQYF. The V and J genes are TRBV12-3 or TRBV12-4 and TRBJ2-3; 10 bases fit TRBD2. The CDR3 contains 18 residues. The V segment lost 2 bases and the J segment 2 bases; nucleotides outside the gene matches: 10.

The chain has TRBV6-2 or TRBV6-3 and TRBJ2-1; D uncertain. V lost 7 bases, J lost 6 bases, and 7 bases lay in between. The CDR3 covers 11 residues. Per the germline V gene, CDR1 is MNHEY and CDR2 is SVGEGT. CDR3 nucleotide sequence: TGTGCCAGCACCGACTTCAATGAGCAGTTCTTC. This gives the protein CASTDFNEQFF.

About this clonotype: The junction and the germline gene differ at one end; a read error may be behind it. The chain joins TRBV25-1 to TRBJ2-7; 9 bases map to TRBD1. Germline-derived CDR1 and CDR2 are MGHDK and SYGVNS. The CDR3 is made up of 14 amino acids. This chain's CDR3 is CAGRPRDRAIEQYF. CDR3 DNA sequence: TGTGCCGGCAGACCCCGGGACAGGGCGATCGAGCAGTACTTC.

This clonotype was counted a few times. The rearrangement links TRBV7-3 to TRBJ2-1; 8 bases fit TRBD1. Trimming at V came to 2 bases and at J to 7 bases, leaving 4 bases not matched to a gene. CDR3 length: 14 residues. Germline assignment: CDR1 SGHTA and CDR2 FQGTGA. The CDR3 coding sequence is TGTGCCAGCAGCTTAGCCTACAGGGGGAATGAGCAGTTCTTC. This gives the protein CASSLAYRGNEQFF. Looking up the rest from reference TRBV7-3 and TRBJ2-1 gives the full variable domain: GAGVSQTPSNKVTEKGKYVELRCDPISGHTALYWYRQSLGQGPEFLIYFQGTGAADDSGLPNDRFFAVRPEGSVSTLKIQRTERGDSAVYLCASSLAYRGNEQFFGPGTRLTVL.

The chain links TRBV30 to TRBJ1-5, with D maybe TRBD1 (6 bases). CDR1 is GTSNPN and CDR2 is SVGIG in the germline V gene (reference sequence). CDR3 size: 15 residues. V dropped 0 bases and J dropped 4 bases, with 13 bases sitting between them. The CDR3 region has the DNA TGTGCCTGGAGTGTTTCAGGCCAGGGGAATCAGCCCCAGCATTTT. Encoded protein: CAWSVSGQGNQPQHF.

The chain uses TRBV5-1 and TRBJ2-7, with D hard to call. Germline CDR1 SGHRS, CDR2 YFSETQ. Deletions cut 7 bases from V and 3 bases from J, with 17 bases between. The length of the CDR3 is 14 residues. Written as DNA, the CDR3 is TGCGCCAGCGGCGATGGTTCGTTTCACTACGAGCAGTACTTC. Its protein product is CASGDGSFHYEQYF.

The chain employs TRBV7-2 and TRBJ2-7, with D perhaps assigned TRBD1 or TRBD2 (5 bases each). The CDR3 totals 14 residues. From germline, CDR1 is SGHTA and CDR2 FQGNSA. V was pared by 1 base and J by 6 bases, with 13 bases between. CDR3 amino acids: CASSLGGSGGEQYF. CDR3 coding DNA: TGTGCCAGCAGCTTAGGGGGGTCGGGCGGCGAGCAGTACTTC.

The chain links TRBV4-1 to TRBJ2-1; 7 bases align to TRBD1. V gave up 2 bases and J gave up 5 bases; unmatched junction bases: 9. Germline CDR1 reads MGHRA; CDR2 reads YSYEKL. This CDR3 comprises 16 residues. CDR3 DNA sequence: TGCGCCAGCAGCCAAATTGACAGGGACATTCACAATGAGCAGTTCTTC. It is translated as CASSQIDRDIHNEQFF.

The chain carries TRBV5-1 and TRBJ2-5; D gene uncertain. The CDR3 has 12 amino acids. Trimming took off 3 bases at V and 11 bases at J, with 14 bases between the two ends. Looked up from germline, CDR1 is SGHRS and CDR2 is YFSETQ. CDR3 DNA sequence: TGCGCCAGCAGCTCGACTGGTCCTGAGCAGTACTTC. It encodes CASSSTGPEQYF. The variable domain in full, with the rest retrieved from reference TRBV5-1 and TRBJ2-5, is KAGVTQTPRYLIKTRGQQVTLSCSPISGHRSVSWYQQTPGQGLQFLFEYFSETQRNKGNFPGRFSGRQFSNSRSEMNVSTLELGDSALYLCASSSTGPEQYFGPGTRLLVL.

The chain joins TRBV7-6 to TRBJ2-5; TRBD2 is a possible D gene (6 bases). The V gene's germline CDR1 is SGHVS and CDR2 FNYEAQ. With 5 bases removed from V and 5 bases from J, the gap between germline ends came to 15 bases. The CDR3 has 14 amino acids. Written as DNA, the CDR3 is TGTGCCAGCAGCCGGGGGACTGTCGGGGAGACCCAGTACTTC. Its translation is CASSRGTVGETQYF. The full variable domain, in which reference TRBV7-6 and TRBJ2-5 provide the parts outside the CDR3, is GAGVSQSPRYKVTKRGQDVALRCDPISGHVSLYWYRQALGQGPEFLTYFNYEAQQDKSGLPNDRFSAERPEGSISTLTIQRTEQRDSAMYRCASSRGTVGETQYFGPGTRLLVL.

This clonotype has more than one count but fewer than ten. This chain joins TRBV30 and TRBJ1-1; D may be TRBD1 (6 bases). V lost 1 base, J lost 1 base, and 7 bases lay in between. The germline V gene has CDR1 GTSNPN and CDR2 SVGIG (reference sequence). This CDR3 spans 13 amino acids. The CDR3 DNA reads as TGTGCCTGGAGTGAGACAGGGAACACTGAAGCTTTCTTT. Translating gives CAWSETGNTEAFF.

This rearrangement joins TRBV4-2 to TRBJ2-1; 9 bases map to TRBD2. V lost 1 base to trimming and J lost 10 bases; unmatched junction nucleotides: 8. The CDR3 loop spans 15 amino acids. Looked up from germline, CDR1 is LGHNA and CDR2 is YNFKEQ. The CDR3 protein is CASSQGREGLGEQFF. CDR3 bases: TGTGCCAGCAGCCAAGGGCGGGAGGGCCTAGGAGAGCAGTTCTTC.